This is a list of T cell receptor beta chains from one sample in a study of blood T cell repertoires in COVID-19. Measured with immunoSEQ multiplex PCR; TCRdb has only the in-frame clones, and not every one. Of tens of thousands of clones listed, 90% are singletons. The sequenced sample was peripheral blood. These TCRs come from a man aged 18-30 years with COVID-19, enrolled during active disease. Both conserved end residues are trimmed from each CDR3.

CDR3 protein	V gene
ASSSGTNYEQY	TRBV6-5
ASSRAGGPGSNEQF	TRBV18
ASSQDRGSNQPQH	TRBV6-2/TRBV6-3
ASSLEGGVTGQY	TRBV27
ASSMGQGNTEAF	TRBV5-1
ASSFAAGATTEAF	TRBV7-9
ASSLASGGEQY	TRBV13
ASSSPLRRNTIY	TRBV13
ASSLFGQPQH	TRBV5-4
ASSNLAGVGNEQY	TRBV4-1
ASSQDRRGRGQPQH	TRBV4-3
ASSQDPTGQNSPLH	TRBV4-3
ASTIDRGPGNTIY	TRBV19
ASSLQGSGANVLT	TRBV5-8
ASSMDRADIGYT	TRBV27
ASSFSGPRIDTQY	TRBV28
ASSPAGRRNTEAF	TRBV19
ASQRQGWGQETQY	TRBV6-6
ASSHGDVRGNGYT	TRBV5-1
ASSRRTSGRANEQF	TRBV5-1
ASSPTGGDSPLH	TRBV5-1
ASSPQVKEELF	TRBV9
ASSLGEGRALH	TRBV5-6
ATSRDHGYGANEKLF	TRBV15
ATSRVGYRDIDQPQH	TRBV15
ASSYSTADYGYT	TRBV6-5
ASSQGPLGRGGPRATHDEQF	TRBV4-1